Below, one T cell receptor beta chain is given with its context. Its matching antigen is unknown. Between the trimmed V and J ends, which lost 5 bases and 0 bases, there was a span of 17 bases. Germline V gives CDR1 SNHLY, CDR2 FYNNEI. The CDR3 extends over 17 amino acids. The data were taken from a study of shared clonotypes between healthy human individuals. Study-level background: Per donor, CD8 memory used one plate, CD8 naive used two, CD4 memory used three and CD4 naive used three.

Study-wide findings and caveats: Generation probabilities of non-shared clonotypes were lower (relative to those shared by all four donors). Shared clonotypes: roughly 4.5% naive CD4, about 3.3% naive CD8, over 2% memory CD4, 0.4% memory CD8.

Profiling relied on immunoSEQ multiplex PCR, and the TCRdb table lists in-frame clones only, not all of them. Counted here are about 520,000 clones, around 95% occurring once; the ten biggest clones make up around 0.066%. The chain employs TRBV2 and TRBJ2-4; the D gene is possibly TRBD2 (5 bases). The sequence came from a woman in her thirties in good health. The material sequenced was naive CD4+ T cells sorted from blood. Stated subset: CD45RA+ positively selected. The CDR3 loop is CASSKGRTTIAKNIQYF. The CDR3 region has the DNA TGTGCCAGCAGTAAAGGGAGAACAACAATAGCCAAAAACATTCAGTACTTC.